The sequence of this TCR beta chain was determined in a study of blood T cell repertoires in COVID-19 (dated by TCRdb to the early 2020s). With respect to the entire study: Samples from collaborators originated in the United States, Italy and Spain and spanned both the acute and convalescent phases of COVID-19. The material from the prospective study consisted of cDNA or gDNA derived from T cells, B-cell-depleted T cells, or PBMCs. The dataset comprised deeply sampled blood TCRbeta repertoires from subjects exposed to, actively infected with, or recovered from COVID-19. The repertoires were released in a freely available public database meant as a resource for research on the immune response to SARS-CoV-2. The samples were drawn from the first 160 participants of the ongoing ImmuneRACE study and from 1,200 or so subjects provided by 6 global collaborators. Sample metadata almost always included a de-identified subject ID, COVID-19 status, age in years and sex. Where HLA class I and class II types were available, the types were taken from metadata supplied by the sample provider, not from assay-based typing. Points the paper makes about the study in general: The quantity of clinical and demographic metadata differed by source and by participant and was supplied without curation.

TCRbeta CDR3 regions were amplified from genomic DNA by means of the immunoSEQ Assay, a bias-controlled multiplex PCR. From the authors' description of their analysis: The number of nucleated cells in each sample was estimated from the amplification of reference gene primers within the assay. Sequence reads were collapsed and filtered to measure the absolute abundance of every unique TCRbeta CDR3 rearrangement. For each sample, productive Simpson clonality was calculated as the square root of Simpson's diversity index across productive rearrangements. What TCRdb holds here is the immuneACCESS table cut down to in-frame rearrangements. Part of the clones is not present; checked against another copy, under half of the missing clones reflect an unresolved V gene, and the others are unexplained. V, J and clone size reflect that table, while D and trimming were determined from the DNA. The sample contains hundreds of thousands of clones, over 75% of them found a single time. Over 8.5% of the sample lies in the top ten.

Of note for this clone: The target of this receptor is not known. No base quality information exists; no much larger clone differs at one position.

Whole blood was collected in K2EDTA tubes by collaborating institutions according to the institutions' own protocols. For TCRbeta analysis, collaborators shipped samples as frozen whole blood, isolated PBMCs, or DNA extracted from either of those sample types. The CDR3, from cysteine to phenylalanine, totals 14 residues. Only the CDR3 part of the read is kept: 42 bases, read in frame from the first base. The germline V gene gives CDR1 as SGHVS and CDR2 as FQNEAQ. Cut back by 4 bases and 1 base, the V and J ends lie 10 bases apart. This receptor was identified in a human donor in a cohort sampled during active COVID-19. Input material: peripheral blood. The rearranged segments are TRBV7-8 and TRBJ1-1; the D gene is possibly TRBD1, with 5 bases matching. At the DNA level, the sequence is TGTGCCAGCAGCTCCAGGGCAGGGAACACTGAAGCTTTCTTT. Its amino acids are CASSSRAGNTEAFF.